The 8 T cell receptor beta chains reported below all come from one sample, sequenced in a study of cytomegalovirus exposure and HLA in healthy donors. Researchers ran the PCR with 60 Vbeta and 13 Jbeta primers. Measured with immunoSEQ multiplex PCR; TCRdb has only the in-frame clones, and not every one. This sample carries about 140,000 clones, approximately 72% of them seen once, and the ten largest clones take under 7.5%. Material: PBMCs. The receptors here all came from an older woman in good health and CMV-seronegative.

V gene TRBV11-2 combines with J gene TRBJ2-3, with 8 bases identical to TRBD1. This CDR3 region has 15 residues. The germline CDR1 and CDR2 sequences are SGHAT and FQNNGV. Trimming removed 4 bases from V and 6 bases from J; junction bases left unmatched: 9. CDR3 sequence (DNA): TGTGCCAGCAGCTCCGACAGGGGTAGGGCGGATACGCAGTATTTT. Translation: CASSSDRGRADTQYF. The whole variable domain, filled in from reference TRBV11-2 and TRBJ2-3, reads EAGVAQSPRYKIIEKRQSVAFWCNPISGHATLYWYQQILGQGPKLLIQFQNNGVVDDSQLPKDRFSAERLKGVDSTLKIQPAKLEDSAVYLCASSSDRGRADTQYFGPGTRLTVL.

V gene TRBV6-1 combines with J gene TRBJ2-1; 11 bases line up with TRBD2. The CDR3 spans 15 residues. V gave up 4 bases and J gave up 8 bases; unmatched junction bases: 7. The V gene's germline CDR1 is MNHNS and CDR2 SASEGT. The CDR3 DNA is TGTGCCAGCAGTGCCTTAGCGGGAGGGATGCATGAGCAGTTCTTC. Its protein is CASSALAGGMHEQFF.

The CDR3: CASSLGQGGEQYF. The CDR3 DNA sequence: TGCGCCAGCAGCCTTGGACAGGGGGGCGAGCAGTACTTC. The rearrangement links TRBV5-1 to TRBJ2-7, with 10 bases matching TRBD1. The CDR3 loop spans 13 amino acids. V shed 4 bases, J shed 6 bases, and the junction held 4 bases outside the gene matches. Per germline, CDR1 SGHRS and CDR2 YFSETQ. Drawing the rest from reference TRBV5-1 and TRBJ2-7, the complete variable domain is KAGVTQTPRYLIKTRGQQVTLSCSPISGHRSVSWYQQTPGQGLQFLFEYFSETQRNKGNFPGRFSGRQFSNSRSEMNVSTLELGDSALYLCASSLGQGGEQYFGPGTRLTVT.

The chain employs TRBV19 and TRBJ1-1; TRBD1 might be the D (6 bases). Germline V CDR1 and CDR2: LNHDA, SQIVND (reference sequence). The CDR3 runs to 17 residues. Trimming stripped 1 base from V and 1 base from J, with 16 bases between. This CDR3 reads CASSIGRVDSENTEAFF. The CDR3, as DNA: TGTGCCAGTAGTATAGGAAGGGTGGACAGCGAGAACACTGAAGCTTTCTTT. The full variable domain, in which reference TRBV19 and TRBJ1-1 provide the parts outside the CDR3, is DGGITQSPKYLFRKEGQNVTLSCEQNLNHDAMYWYRQDPGQGLRLIYYSQIVNDFQKGDIAEGYSVSREKKESFPLTVTSAQKNPTAFYLCASSIGRVDSENTEAFFGQGTRLTVV.

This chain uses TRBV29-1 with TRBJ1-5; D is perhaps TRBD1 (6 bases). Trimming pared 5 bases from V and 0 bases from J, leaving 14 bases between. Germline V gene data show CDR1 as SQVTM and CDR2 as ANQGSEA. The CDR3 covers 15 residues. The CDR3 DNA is TGCAGCGTTAGTGGGGGCGGAAATAGCAATCAGCCCCAGCATTTT. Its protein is CSVSGGGNSNQPQHF.

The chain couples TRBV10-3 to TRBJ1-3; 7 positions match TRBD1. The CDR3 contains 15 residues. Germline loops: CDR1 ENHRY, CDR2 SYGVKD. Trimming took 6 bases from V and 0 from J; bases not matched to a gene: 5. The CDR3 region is CAIRTGTDSGNTIYF. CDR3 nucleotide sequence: TGTGCCATCAGGACCGGGACAGACTCTGGAAACACCATATATTTT.

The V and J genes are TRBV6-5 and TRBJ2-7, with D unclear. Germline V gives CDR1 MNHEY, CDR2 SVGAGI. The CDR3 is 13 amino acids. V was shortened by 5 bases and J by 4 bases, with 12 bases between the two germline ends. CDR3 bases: TGTGCCAGCAGTCCACCGCTAGTGTACGAGCAGTACTTC. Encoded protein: CASSPPLVYEQYF.

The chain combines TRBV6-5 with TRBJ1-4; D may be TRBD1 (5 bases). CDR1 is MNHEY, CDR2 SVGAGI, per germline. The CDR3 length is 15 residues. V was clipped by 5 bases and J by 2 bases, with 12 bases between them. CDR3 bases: TGTGCCAGCAGTCTCCAGGGTCGCACTAATGAAAAACTGTTTTTT. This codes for CASSLQGRTNEKLFF.